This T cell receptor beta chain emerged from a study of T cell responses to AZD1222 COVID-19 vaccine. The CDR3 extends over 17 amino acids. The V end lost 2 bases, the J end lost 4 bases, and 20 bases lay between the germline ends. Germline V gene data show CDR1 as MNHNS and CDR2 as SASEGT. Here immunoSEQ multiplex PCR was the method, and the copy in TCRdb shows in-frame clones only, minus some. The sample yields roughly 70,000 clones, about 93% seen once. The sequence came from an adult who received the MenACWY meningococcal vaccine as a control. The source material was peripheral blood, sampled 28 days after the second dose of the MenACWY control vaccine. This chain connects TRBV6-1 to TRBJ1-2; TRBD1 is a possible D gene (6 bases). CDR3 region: CASSESTAGALVYGYTF. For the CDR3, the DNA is TGTGCCAGCAGTGAATCTACGGCAGGGGCGCTGGTCTATGGCTACACCTTC.